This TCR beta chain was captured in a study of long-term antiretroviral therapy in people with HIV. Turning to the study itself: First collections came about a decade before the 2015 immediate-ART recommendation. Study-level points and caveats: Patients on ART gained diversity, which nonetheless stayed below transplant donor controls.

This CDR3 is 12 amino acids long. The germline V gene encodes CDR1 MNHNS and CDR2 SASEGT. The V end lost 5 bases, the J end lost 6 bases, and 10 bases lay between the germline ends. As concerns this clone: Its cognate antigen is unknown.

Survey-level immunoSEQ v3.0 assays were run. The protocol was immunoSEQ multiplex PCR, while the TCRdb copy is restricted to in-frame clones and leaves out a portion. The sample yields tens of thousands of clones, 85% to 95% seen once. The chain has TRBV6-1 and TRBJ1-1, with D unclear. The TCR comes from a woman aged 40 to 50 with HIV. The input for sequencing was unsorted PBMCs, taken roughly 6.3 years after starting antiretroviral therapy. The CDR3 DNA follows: TGTGCCAGCAGTCCCGAGTGGTCTGAAGCTTTCTTT. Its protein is CASSPEWSEAFF.